The subject of this entry is one T cell receptor (beta chain). The antigen remains undetermined. The CDR3 totals 13 residues. From germline, CDR1 is MNHEY and CDR2 SMNVEV (reference sequence). The ends lost 8 bases at V and 3 bases at J; junction bases unmatched: 5. This sample is part of a study of cytomegalovirus exposure and HLA in healthy donors. General study points: It emerged from a later analysis that several of the most significant clusters appeared to be linked to common viral pathogens. The only immune exposure information that was available was CMV serostatus.

PCR employed 60 Vbeta and 13 Jbeta primers. Some clones are missing from TCRdb's copy, which holds only in-frame ones; the method was immunoSEQ multiplex PCR. The table has 150,000 to 200,000 clones, roughly 75% seen once. At the time of sampling, donors were nominally healthy, though unrecorded immune exposures were likely. The sequence was collected from a man between 18 and 35 years old in good health and CMV-seropositive. The rearrangement joins TRBV27 to TRBJ2-7; 9 nucleotides align to TRBD1. The sequenced material came from PBMCs. DNA of the CDR3: TGTGCCAGCGGGACAGGGAAAAGCTACGAGCAGTACTTC. Encoded protein: CASGTGKSYEQYF.